The 2 T cell receptor beta chains reported below all come from one sample, sequenced in a study of blood T cell repertoires in COVID-19. The table came from immunoSEQ multiplex PCR; TCRdb's copy has only in-frame clones and leaves some out. Of some 37,000 clones in the sample, roughly 80% are singletons; the top ten hold about 29%. The sequenced sample was peripheral blood. The source of these receptors is a man aged 80 or over with active or convalescent COVID-19.

This chain links TRBV28 with TRBJ2-2; D may be TRBD2 (5 bases). Deletions cut 3 bases from V and 6 bases from J, with 8 bases between. Germline V lookup: CDR1 MDHEN, CDR2 SYDVKM. The CDR3 totals 13 residues. The CDR3 sequence is CASSLREAGELFF. Here the CDR3 DNA reads TGTGCCAGCAGTTTGAGGGAAGCCGGGGAGCTGTTTTTT.

The chain links TRBV9 to TRBJ2-3, with D perhaps matching TRBD2 (6 bases). Trimming cost V 0 bases and J 1 base, with 18 bases left between them. CDR3 size: 18 residues. CDR1 and CDR2 from the germline V gene are SGDLS and YYNGEE. DNA for the CDR3: TGTGCCAGCAGCGTAGGTCCCGCGGGACCGCAAGGCACAGATACGCAGTATTTT. Encoded protein: CASSVGPAGPQGTDTQYF.